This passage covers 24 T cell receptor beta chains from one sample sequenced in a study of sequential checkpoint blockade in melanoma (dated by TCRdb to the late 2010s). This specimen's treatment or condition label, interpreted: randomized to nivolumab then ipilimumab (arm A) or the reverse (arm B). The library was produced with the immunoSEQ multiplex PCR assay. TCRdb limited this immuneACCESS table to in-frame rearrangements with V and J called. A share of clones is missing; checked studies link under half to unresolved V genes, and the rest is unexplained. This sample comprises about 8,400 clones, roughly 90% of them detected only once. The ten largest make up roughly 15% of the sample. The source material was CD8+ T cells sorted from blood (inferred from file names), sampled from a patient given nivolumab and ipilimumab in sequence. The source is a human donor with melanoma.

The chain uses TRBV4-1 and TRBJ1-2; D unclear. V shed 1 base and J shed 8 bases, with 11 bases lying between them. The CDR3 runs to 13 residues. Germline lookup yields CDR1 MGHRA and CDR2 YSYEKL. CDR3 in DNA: TGCGCCAGCAGCCAAGCTGAGTCGGGGGGCTACACCTTC. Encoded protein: CASSQAESGGYTF.

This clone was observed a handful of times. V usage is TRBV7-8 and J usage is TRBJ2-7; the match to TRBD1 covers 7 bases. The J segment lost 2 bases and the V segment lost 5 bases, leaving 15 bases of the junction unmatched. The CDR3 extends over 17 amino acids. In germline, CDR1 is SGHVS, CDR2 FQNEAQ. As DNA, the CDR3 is TGTGCCAGCAGCCCACTGTCTTTGGACAGGAATACCTACGAGCAGTACTTC. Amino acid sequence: CASSPLSLDRNTYEQYF.

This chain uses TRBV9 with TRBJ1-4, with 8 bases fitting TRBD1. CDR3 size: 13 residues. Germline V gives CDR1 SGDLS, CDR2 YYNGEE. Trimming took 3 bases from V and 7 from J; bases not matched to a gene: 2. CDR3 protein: CASSATGVEKLFF. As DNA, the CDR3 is TGTGCCAGCAGCGCGACAGGGGTTGAAAAACTGTTTTTT.

CDR3 sequence: CASSLRGQGYGYTF. Written as DNA, the CDR3 is TGTGCCAGCAGCCTACGGGGACAGGGGTACGGCTACACCTTC. The J gene is TRBJ1-2, the V gene TRBV7-2; 10 positions match TRBD1. This CDR3 is built from 14 residues. V was clipped by 5 bases and J by 8 bases; unmatched bases: 8. CDR1 and CDR2 from the germline V gene are SGHTA and FQGNSA.

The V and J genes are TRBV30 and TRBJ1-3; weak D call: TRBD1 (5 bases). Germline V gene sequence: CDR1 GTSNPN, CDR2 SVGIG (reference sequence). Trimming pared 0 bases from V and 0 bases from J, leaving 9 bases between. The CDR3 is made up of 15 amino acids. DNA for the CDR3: TGTGCCTGGAGTGTCACAGGATCCTCTGGAAACACCATATATTTT. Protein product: CAWSVTGSSGNTIYF. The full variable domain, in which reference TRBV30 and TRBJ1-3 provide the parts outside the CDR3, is SQTIHQWPATLVQPVGSPLSLECTVEGTSNPNLYWYRQAAGRGLQLLFYSVGIGQISSEVPQNLSASRPQDRQFILSSKKLLLSDSGFYLCAWSVTGSSGNTIYFGEGSWLTVV.

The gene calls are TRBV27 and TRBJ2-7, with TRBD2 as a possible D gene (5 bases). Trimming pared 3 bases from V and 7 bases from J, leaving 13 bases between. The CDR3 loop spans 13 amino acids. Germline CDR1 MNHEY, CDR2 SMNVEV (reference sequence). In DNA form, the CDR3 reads TGTGCCAGCAGTTTTGGTGTTTGGAGGGAGCAGTACTTC. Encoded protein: CASSFGVWREQYF.

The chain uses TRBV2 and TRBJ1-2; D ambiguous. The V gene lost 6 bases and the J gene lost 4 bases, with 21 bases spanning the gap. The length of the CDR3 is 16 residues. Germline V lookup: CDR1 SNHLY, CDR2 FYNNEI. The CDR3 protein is CASSQKSQQSLYGYTF. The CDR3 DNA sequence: TGTGCCAGCAGCCAGAAGTCCCAACAGAGCCTCTATGGCTACACCTTC.

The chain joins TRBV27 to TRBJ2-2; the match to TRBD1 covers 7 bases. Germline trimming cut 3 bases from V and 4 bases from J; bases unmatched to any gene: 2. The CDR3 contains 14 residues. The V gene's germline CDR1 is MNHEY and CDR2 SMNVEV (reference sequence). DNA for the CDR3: TGTGCCAGCAGTTTCGGACAGGCCACCGGGGAGCTGTTTTTT. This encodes CASSFGQATGELFF.

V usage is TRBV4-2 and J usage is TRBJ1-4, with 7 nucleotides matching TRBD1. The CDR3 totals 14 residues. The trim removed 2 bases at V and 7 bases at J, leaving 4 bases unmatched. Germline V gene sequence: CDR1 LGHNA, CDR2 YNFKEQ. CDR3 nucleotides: TGTGCCAGCAGCCAACCGACAGGGTTTGAAAAACTGTTTTTT. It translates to CASSQPTGFEKLFF.

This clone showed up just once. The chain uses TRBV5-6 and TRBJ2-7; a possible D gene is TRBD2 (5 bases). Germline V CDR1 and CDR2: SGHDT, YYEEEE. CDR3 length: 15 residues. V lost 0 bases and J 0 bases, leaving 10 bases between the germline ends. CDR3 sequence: CASSLAAGISYEQYF. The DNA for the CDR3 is TGTGCCAGCAGCTTGGCCGCCGGGATCTCCTACGAGCAGTACTTC.

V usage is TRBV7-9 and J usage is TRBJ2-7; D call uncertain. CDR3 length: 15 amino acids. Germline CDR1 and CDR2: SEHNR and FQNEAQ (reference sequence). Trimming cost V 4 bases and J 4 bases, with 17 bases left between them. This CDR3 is CASSSEVSRNYEQYV. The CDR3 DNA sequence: TGTGCCAGCAGCTCAGAGGTGAGTCGTAATTACGAGCAGTACGTC.

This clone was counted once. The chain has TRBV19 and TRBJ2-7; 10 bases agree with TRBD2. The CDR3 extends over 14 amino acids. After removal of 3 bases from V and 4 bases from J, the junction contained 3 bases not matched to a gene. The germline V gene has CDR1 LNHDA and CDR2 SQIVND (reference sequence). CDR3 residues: CASSILAGVYEQYF. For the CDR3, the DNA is TGTGCCAGTAGTATCCTAGCGGGAGTATACGAGCAGTACTTC. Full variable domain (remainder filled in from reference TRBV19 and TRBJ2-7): DGGITQSPKYLFRKEGQNVTLSCEQNLNHDAMYWYRQDPGQGLRLIYYSQIVNDFQKGDIAEGYSVSREKKESFPLTVTSAQKNPTAFYLCASSILAGVYEQYFGPGTRLTVT.

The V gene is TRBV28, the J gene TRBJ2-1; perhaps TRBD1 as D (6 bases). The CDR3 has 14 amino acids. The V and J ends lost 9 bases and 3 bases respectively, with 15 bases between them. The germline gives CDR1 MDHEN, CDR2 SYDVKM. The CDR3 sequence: CASYRTEGYNEQFF. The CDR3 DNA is TGTGCCAGTTACCGGACAGAAGGCTACAATGAGCAGTTCTTC.

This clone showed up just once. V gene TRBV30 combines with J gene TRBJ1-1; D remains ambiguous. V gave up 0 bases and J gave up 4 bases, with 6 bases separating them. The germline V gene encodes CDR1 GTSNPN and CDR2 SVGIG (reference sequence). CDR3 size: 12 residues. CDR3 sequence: CAWSVPGTEAFF. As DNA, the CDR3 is TGTGCCTGGAGTGTCCCGGGCACTGAAGCTTTCTTT.

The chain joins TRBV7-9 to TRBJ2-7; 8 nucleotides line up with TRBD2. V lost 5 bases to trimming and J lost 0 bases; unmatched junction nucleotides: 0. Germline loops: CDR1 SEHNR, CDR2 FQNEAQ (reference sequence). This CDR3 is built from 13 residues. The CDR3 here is CASSGTSSYEQYV. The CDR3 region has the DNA TGTGCCAGCAGCGGGACTAGCTCCTACGAGCAGTACGTC.

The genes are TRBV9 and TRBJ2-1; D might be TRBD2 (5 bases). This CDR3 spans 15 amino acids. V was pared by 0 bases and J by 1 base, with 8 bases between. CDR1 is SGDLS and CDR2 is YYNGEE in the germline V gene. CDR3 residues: CASSVVGVSYNEQFF. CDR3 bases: TGTGCCAGCAGCGTAGTCGGGGTGTCCTACAATGAGCAGTTCTTC.

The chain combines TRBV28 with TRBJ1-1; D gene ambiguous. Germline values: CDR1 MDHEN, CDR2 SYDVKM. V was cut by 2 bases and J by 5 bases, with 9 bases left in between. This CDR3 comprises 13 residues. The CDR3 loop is CASSLGRRTEAFF. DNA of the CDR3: TGTGCCAGCAGTTTAGGTAGGCGGACTGAAGCTTTCTTT.

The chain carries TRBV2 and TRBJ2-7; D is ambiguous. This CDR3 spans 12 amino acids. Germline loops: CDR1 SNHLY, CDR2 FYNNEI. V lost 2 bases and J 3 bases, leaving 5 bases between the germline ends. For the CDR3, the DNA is TGTGCCAGCAGTGAATGGGGCTACGAGCAGTACGTC. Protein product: CASSEWGYEQYV.

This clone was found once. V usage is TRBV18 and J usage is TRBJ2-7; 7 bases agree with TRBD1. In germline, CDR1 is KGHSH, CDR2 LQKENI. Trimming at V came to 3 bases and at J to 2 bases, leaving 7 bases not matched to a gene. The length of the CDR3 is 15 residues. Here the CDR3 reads CASSPTPGQTYEQYF. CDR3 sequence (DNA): TGTGCCAGCTCACCGACTCCGGGACAGACCTACGAGCAGTACTTC.

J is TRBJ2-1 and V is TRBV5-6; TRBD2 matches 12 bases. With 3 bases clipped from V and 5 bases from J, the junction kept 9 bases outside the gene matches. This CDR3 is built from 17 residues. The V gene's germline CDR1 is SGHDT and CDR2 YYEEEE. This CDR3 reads CASSWRWLAGGNNEQFF. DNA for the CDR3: TGTGCCAGCAGCTGGAGGTGGCTAGCGGGAGGGAACAATGAGCAGTTCTTC.

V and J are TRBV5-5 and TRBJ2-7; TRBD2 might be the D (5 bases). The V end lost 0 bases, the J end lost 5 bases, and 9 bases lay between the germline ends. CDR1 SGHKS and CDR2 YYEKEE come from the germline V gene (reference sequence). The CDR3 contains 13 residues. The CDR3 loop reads CASSLVWGDEQYF. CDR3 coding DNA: TGTGCCAGCAGCTTGGTTTGGGGAGACGAGCAGTACTTC.

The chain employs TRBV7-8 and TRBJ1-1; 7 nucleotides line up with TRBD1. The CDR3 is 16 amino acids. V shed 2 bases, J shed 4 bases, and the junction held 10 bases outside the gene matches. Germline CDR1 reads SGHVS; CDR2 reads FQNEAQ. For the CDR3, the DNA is TGTGCCAGCAGCTTATACAGGGGAGTGCTCGGCACTGAAGCTTTCTTT. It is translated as CASSLYRGVLGTEAFF.

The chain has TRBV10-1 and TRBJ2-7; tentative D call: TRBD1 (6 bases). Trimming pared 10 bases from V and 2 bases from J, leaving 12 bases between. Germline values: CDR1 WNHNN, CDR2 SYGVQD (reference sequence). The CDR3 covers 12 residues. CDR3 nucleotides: TGCGCCAATAAGGGGGTTCCCTACGAGCAGTACTTC. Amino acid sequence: CANKGVPYEQYF.

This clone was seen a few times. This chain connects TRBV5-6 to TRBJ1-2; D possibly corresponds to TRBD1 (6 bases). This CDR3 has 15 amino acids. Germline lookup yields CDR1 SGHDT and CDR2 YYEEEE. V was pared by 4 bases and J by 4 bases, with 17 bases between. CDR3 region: CASSRPSGTTYGYTF. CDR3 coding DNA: TGTGCCAGCAGCCGGCCCTCCGGGACAACCTATGGCTACACCTTC. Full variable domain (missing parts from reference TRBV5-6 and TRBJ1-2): DAGVTQSPTHLIKTRGQQVTLRCSPKSGHDTVSWYQQALGQGPQFIFQYYEEEERQRGNFPDRFSGHQFPNYSSELNVNALLLGDSALYLCASSRPSGTTYGYTFGSGTRLTVV.